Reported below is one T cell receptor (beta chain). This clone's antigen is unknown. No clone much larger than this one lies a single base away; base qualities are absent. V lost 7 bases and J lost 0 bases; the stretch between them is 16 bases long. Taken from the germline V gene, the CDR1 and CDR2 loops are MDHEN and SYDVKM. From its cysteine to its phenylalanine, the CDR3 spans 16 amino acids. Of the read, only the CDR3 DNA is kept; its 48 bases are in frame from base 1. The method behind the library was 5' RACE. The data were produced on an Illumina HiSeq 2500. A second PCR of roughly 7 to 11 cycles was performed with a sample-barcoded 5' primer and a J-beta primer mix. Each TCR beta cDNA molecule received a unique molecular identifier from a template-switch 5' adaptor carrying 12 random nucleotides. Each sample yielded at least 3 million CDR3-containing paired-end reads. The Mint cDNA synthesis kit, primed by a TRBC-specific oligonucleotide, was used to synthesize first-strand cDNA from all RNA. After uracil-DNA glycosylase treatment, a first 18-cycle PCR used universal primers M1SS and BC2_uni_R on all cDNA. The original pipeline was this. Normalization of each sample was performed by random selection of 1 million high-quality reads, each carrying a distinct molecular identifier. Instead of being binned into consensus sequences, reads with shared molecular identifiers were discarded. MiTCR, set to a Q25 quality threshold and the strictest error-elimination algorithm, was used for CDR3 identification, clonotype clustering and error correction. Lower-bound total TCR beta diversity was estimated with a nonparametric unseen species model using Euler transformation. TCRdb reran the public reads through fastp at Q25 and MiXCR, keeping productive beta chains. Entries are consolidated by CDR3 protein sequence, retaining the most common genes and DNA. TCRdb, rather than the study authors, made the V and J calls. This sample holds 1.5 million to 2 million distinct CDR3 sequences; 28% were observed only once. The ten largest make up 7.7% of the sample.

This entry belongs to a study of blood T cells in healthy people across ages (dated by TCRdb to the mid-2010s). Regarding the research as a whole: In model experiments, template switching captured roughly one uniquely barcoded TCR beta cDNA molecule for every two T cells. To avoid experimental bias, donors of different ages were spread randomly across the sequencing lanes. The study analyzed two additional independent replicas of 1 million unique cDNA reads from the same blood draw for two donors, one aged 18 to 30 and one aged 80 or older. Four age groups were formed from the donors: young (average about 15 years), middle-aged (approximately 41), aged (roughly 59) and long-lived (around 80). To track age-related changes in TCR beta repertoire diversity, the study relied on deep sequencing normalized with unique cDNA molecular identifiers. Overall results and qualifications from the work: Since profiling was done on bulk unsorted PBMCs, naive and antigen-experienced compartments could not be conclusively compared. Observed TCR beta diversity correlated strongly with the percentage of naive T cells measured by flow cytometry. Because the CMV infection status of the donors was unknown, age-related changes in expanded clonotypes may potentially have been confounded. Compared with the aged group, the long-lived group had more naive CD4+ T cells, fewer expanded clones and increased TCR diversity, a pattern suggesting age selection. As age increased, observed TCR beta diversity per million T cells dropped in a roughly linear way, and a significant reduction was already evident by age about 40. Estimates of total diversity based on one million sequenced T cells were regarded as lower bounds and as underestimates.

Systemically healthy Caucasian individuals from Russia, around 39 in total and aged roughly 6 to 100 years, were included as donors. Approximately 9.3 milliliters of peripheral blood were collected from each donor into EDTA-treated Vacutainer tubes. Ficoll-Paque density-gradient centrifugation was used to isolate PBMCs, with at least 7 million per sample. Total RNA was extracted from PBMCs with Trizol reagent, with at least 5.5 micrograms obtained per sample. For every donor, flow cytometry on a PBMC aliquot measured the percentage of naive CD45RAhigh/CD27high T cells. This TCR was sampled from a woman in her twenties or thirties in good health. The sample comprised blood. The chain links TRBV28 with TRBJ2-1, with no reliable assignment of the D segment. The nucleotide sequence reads TGTGCCAGCAACTCGGTATTCTCGAGCTCCTACAATGAGCAGTTCTTC. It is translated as CASNSVFSSSYNEQFF.